This TCR beta chain was sequenced in a study of OX40 agonist ivuxolimab in advanced cancers. Study details: Of the participants, over 30% had some prior anti-PD-1, anti-PD-L1 or anti-CTLA-4 therapy, which was allowed.

With regard to this clone: What it binds is unknown.

Study findings and constraints: The expanded peripheral T cells' antigen specificity was not determined.

The repertoire was sequenced with immunoSEQ multiplex PCR; TCRdb's copy has only in-frame clones and lacks some. There are about 48,000 clones in the sample; more than 80% occur only once, and about a tenth lies in the top ten. This CDR3 contains 15 residues. Germline CDR1 reads SNHLY; CDR2 reads FYNNEI. Losses at the gene ends were 8 bases for V and 2 bases for J; bases not matched to a gene: 6. Sequencing was performed on CD4+ or CD8+ T cells sorted from blood, taken in a trial of the OX40 agonist ivuxolimab. The receptor comes from an adult with an advanced solid tumor such as melanoma, head and neck, liver or kidney cancer. The chain is built from TRBV2 and TRBJ2-6; 7 bases are shared with TRBD1. The CDR3 here is CASWTGYAGANVLTF. CDR3 coding DNA: TGTGCCAGCTGGACAGGTTACGCTGGGGCCAACGTCCTGACTTTC.